A single sample gave rise to the 17 T cell receptor beta chains below, sequenced in a study of cytomegalovirus exposure and HLA in healthy donors. Vbeta (60) and Jbeta (13) primers were used in the PCR. TCRdb's table, derived via immunoSEQ multiplex PCR, lists solely in-frame clones and lacks some. The listing contains around 39,000 clones. Sequenced material: PBMCs. All receptors come from a male donor in good health and CMV-seronegative.

The CDR3 coding sequence is TGTGCCAGCCTCAGGACAGGGTTGAACACTGAAGCTTTCTTT. Translation: CASLRTGLNTEAFF. The chain employs TRBV6-1 and TRBJ1-1; TRBD1 agrees at 8 bases. This CDR3 region has 14 residues. V lost 8 bases, J lost 0 bases, and 5 bases stayed unmatched. CDR1 MNHNS and CDR2 SASEGT come from the germline V gene.

The genes are TRBV19 and TRBJ2-3, with TRBD1 matching 7 bases. The CDR3 runs 15 residues. Germline CDR1 is LNHDA and CDR2 is SQIVND (reference sequence). V shed 5 bases and J 3 bases; nucleotides not matched to a gene: 8. For the CDR3, the DNA is TGTGCCAGTAGTTTGTGGACAGGTAGGACAGATACGCAGTATTTT. Amino acids: CASSLWTGRTDTQYF.

V usage is TRBV5-6 and J usage is TRBJ1-2; tentatively, D is TRBD1 (5 bases). The CDR3 is made up of 13 amino acids. The V end lost 0 bases, the J end lost 7 bases, and 10 bases lay between the germline ends. Germline assignment: CDR1 SGHDT and CDR2 YYEEEE. The CDR3 DNA is TGTGCCAGCAGCTTGGTTTTGCAGGGTGGCTACACCTTC. Protein product: CASSLVLQGGYTF.

The V gene is TRBV9, the J gene TRBJ2-7; 9 bases map to TRBD2. Germline V lookup: CDR1 SGDLS, CDR2 YYNGEE. V shed 4 bases and J 3 bases; nucleotides not matched to a gene: 5. The CDR3 is made up of 14 amino acids. The CDR3 bases are TGTGCCAGCAGCCCTCGAGCGGGGGGCTACGAGCAGTACTTC. It specifies CASSPRAGGYEQYF.

This chain connects TRBV15 to TRBJ2-6, with a possible D match to TRBD2 (5 bases). This CDR3 comprises 15 residues. V was pared by 3 bases and J by 0 bases, with 6 bases between. Germline V gives CDR1 LNHNV, CDR2 YYDKDF (reference sequence). CDR3 protein: CATSRGASGANVLTF. CDR3 sequence (DNA): TGTGCCACCAGCAGGGGAGCCTCTGGGGCCAACGTCCTGACTTTC.

The chain joins TRBV6-1 to TRBJ2-7; D remains unclear. CDR1 is MNHNS and CDR2 is SASEGT in the germline V gene. Trimming took off 8 bases at V and 2 bases at J, with 10 bases between the two ends. The CDR3 runs to 12 residues. CDR3: CASFTNPYEQYF. The CDR3 DNA sequence: TGTGCCAGCTTTACTAACCCCTACGAGCAGTACTTC.

The chain combines TRBV5-6 with TRBJ1-2; the match to TRBD1 covers 8 bases. There are 14 residues in the CDR3. After removal of 6 bases from V and 6 bases from J, the junction contained 10 bases not matched to a gene. Germline CDR1 and CDR2: SGHDT and YYEEEE. CDR3 in amino acids: CASTNRAGGHGYTF. CDR3 in DNA: TGTGCCAGCACCAATCGGGCAGGGGGCCATGGCTACACCTTC.

The J gene is TRBJ1-1, the V gene TRBV2; TRBD1 matches at 8 bases. J lost 7 bases, V lost 10 bases, and 8 bases had no gene match. CDR3 size: 12 residues. CDR1 and CDR2 from the germline V gene are SNHLY and FYNNEI. CDR3 protein: CATSDRVGEAFF. The CDR3 nucleotides read TGTGCCACCTCGGACAGGGTCGGTGAAGCTTTCTTT.

The J gene is TRBJ1-5, the V gene TRBV5-1; 7 bases are a match to TRBD1. Germline CDR1 is SGHRS and CDR2 is YFSETQ. The CDR3 consists of 15 residues. V lost 4 bases, J lost 4 bases, and 8 bases stayed unmatched. Here the CDR3 DNA reads TGCGCCAGCAGCGAGCACCCGGGACAGAATCAGCCCCAGCATTTT. Translation gives CASSEHPGQNQPQHF.

The rearrangement joins TRBV9 to TRBJ1-1; D might be TRBD1 (6 bases). This CDR3 is 16 amino acids long. V lost 3 bases, J lost 0 bases, and 15 bases lay in between. Germline V gene lookup returns CDR1 SGDLS and CDR2 YYNGEE. The CDR3 loop reads CASSGAGGRMNTEAFF. The DNA for the CDR3 is TGTGCCAGCAGCGGTGCGGGGGGGCGGATGAACACTGAAGCTTTCTTT. Supplemented by reference TRBV9 and TRBJ1-1, the full variable domain reads DSGVTQTPKHLITATGQRVTLRCSPRSGDLSVYWYQQSLDQGLQFLIQYYNGEERAKGNILERFSAQQFPDLHSELNLSSLELGDSALYFCASSGAGGRMNTEAFFGQGTRLTVV.

The chain uses TRBV5-8 and TRBJ1-1; D is uncertain. The CDR3 is made up of 12 amino acids. The V gene lost 1 base and the J gene lost 10 bases, with 11 bases spanning the gap. CDR1 and CDR2 (germline): SGHTS, YDEGEE. The DNA of the CDR3 is TGTGCCAGCAGCTTGTCGTCCTGGAGAGCTTTCTTT. Its protein product is CASSLSSWRAFF.

Regarding this clone: The same CDR3 arises from other DNA sequences in this sample as well. J is TRBJ2-1 and V is TRBV2, with D perhaps matching TRBD2 (6 bases). Trimming pared 6 bases from V and 7 bases from J, leaving 19 bases between. The germline CDR1 and CDR2 sequences are SNHLY and FYNNEI. This CDR3 has 15 amino acids. Here the CDR3 reads CASSDTSGGSNEQFF. DNA for the CDR3: TGTGCCAGCAGCGATACTAGTGGGGGGAGTAATGAGCAGTTCTTC.

This chain uses TRBV30 with TRBJ1-4, with D possibly TRBD1 on 5 matching bases. Trimming took 0 bases from V and 8 from J, leaving 10 bases between them. This CDR3 spans 13 amino acids. Germline V lookup: CDR1 GTSNPN, CDR2 SVGIG (reference sequence). CDR3 in DNA: TGTGCCTGGAGTGTACAGGTTCGGGAAAAACTGTTTTTT. Translated, it gives CAWSVQVREKLFF.

This rearrangement joins TRBV6-1 to TRBJ1-3, with 9 positions matching TRBD1. The germline gives CDR1 MNHNS, CDR2 SASEGT. The CDR3 length is 13 residues. The V segment lost 5 bases and the J segment 6 bases; nucleotides outside the gene matches: 2. The CDR3 sequence is CASSWTGENTIYF. CDR3 DNA: TGTGCCAGCAGTTGGACAGGGGAAAACACCATATATTTT.

The V gene is TRBV19, the J gene TRBJ2-3; TRBD2 might be the D (5 bases). Trimming left V 5 bases short and J 2 bases short, with 17 bases between. This CDR3 is built from 16 residues. CDR1 and CDR2 from the germline V gene are LNHDA and SQIVND (reference sequence). Here the CDR3 reads CASSDNGDSHTDTQYF. The CDR3 DNA is TGTGCCAGTAGTGATAACGGGGATTCTCACACAGATACGCAGTATTTT.

The chain has TRBV5-1 and TRBJ1-1, with 8 bases identical to TRBD1. This CDR3 comprises 16 residues. Germline V lookup: CDR1 SGHRS, CDR2 YFSETQ. With V trimmed by 8 bases and J by 5 bases, 17 bases remained unmatched. This chain's CDR3 is CASSSGQGTFVTEAFF. DNA for the CDR3: TGCGCCAGTAGTTCTGGACAGGGAACGTTCGTAACTGAAGCTTTCTTT.

The chain employs TRBV5-1 and TRBJ1-2; 7 bases agree with TRBD1. J gave up 6 bases and V 1 base, and 6 bases lay outside the gene matches. Per the germline V gene, CDR1 is SGHRS and CDR2 is YFSETQ. CDR3 length: 14 amino acids. CDR3 sequence (DNA): TGCGCCAGCAGCTTGCAACAGGGGATGGATGGCTACACCTTC. This encodes CASSLQQGMDGYTF.